Detailed here is one T cell receptor beta chain. The antigen remains unidentified. PCR was performed using 60 Vbeta and 13 Jbeta primers. Using immunoSEQ multiplex PCR, the repertoire was profiled, and TCRdb retains in-frame clones only, with some absent. The sample records 150,000 to 200,000 clones, around 81% being singletons. This entry comes from a study of cytomegalovirus exposure and HLA in healthy donors. Study results and caveats: Using the classifier, cytomegalovirus status was reportedly diagnosed with high specificity and sensitivity. A later analysis showed TCR association rates differing by HLA locus, peaking at DRB1 and lowest at HLA-C. One cluster of highly shared sequence variants probably arose as a sequencing artifact. Exclusion as indistinguishable affected some V segments, including TRBV6-2 and TRBV6-3.

Trimming took off 3 bases at V and 0 bases at J, with 13 bases between the two ends. Germline V gene sequence: CDR1 SGHRS, CDR2 YFSETQ. The CDR3 length is 17 residues. The rearrangement uses TRBV5-1 and TRBJ1-6, with TRBD1 as a possible D gene (5 bases). The source material was PBMCs. The clonotype comes from a woman between 18 and 29 years old in good health and CMV-seropositive. The CDR3 region is CASSYRDGSSYNSPLHF. The CDR3 DNA reads as TGCGCCAGCAGCTACCGGGACGGGAGCTCCTATAATTCACCCCTCCACTTT. The full variable domain, with the rest looked up from reference TRBV5-1 and TRBJ1-6, is KAGVTQTPRYLIKTRGQQVTLSCSPISGHRSVSWYQQTPGQGLQFLFEYFSETQRNKGNFPGRFSGRQFSNSRSEMNVSTLELGDSALYLCASSYRDGSSYNSPLHFGNGTRLTVT.